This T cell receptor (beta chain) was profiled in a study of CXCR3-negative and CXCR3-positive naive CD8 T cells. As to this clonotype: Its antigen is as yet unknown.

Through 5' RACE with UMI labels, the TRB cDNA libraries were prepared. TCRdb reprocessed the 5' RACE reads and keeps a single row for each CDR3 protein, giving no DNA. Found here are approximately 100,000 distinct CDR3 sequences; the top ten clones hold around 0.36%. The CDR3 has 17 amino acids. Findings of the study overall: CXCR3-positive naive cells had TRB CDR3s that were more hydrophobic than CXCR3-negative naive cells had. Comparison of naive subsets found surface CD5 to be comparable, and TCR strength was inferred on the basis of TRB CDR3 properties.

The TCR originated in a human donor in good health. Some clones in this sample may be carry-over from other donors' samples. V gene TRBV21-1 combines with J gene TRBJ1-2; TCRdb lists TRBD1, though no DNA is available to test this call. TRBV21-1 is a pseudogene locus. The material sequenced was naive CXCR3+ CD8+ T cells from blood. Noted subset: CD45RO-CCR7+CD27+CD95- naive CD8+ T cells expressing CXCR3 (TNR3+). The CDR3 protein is CASSKARQGVRSNGYTF.